The 11 T cell receptor beta chains presented below share a single source sample, sequenced in a study of graft-versus-host responses after intestinal transplantation. Antigen specificity for these receptors is unknown. The repertoire was sequenced with immunoSEQ multiplex PCR; TCRdb's copy has only in-frame clones and lacks some. The table has tens of thousands of clones, roughly 90% seen once. The source was unstimulated CD8+ T cells sorted from spleen or lymph node cells, collected before transplant. These receptor sequences come from a human donor who was the organ donor for an intestinal transplant.

V usage is TRBV4-1 and J usage is TRBJ1-1, with D tentatively TRBD1 (5 bases). The germline V gene has CDR1 MGHRA and CDR2 YSYEKL. Trimming pared 2 bases from V and 1 base from J, leaving 14 bases between. This CDR3 is built from 16 residues. The CDR3 DNA reads as TGCGCCAGCAGCCAAAACCCCGCGGGGGGGAACACTGAAGCTTTCTTT. It specifies CASSQNPAGGNTEAFF.

This chain uses TRBV7-9 with TRBJ2-3; D remains unclear. Trimming removed 5 bases from V and 4 bases from J, with 4 bases in between. Germline V gene lookup returns CDR1 SEHNR and CDR2 FQNEAQ (reference sequence). The CDR3 spans 11 residues. The CDR3 here is CASSPADTQYF. The CDR3 region has the DNA TGTGCCAGCAGCCCCGCAGATACGCAGTATTTT.

This rearrangement joins TRBV9 to TRBJ2-2, with a weak D call TRBD2 (6 bases). CDR1 and CDR2 from the germline V gene are SGDLS and YYNGEE. Trimming removed 0 bases at V and 2 bases at J, with 11 bases between. The CDR3 length is 16 residues. CDR3 sequence reads: CASSVDGGINTGELFF. CDR3 DNA: TGTGCCAGCAGCGTAGATGGGGGGATCAACACCGGGGAGCTGTTTTTT.

The J gene is TRBJ2-3, the V gene TRBV7-6; D might be TRBD2 (6 bases). The germline V gene encodes CDR1 SGHVS and CDR2 FNYEAQ. Trimming took 5 bases from V and 0 from J, leaving 9 bases between them. The CDR3 loop spans 14 amino acids. The DNA for the CDR3 is TGTGCCAGCAGCCCCGGGACTAGCACAGATACGCAGTATTTT. This translates into CASSPGTSTDTQYF.

This clone has only one observation. The chain is built from TRBV6-5 and TRBJ1-2, with D unresolved. Germline CDR1 reads MNHEY; CDR2 reads SVGAGI. This CDR3 is 13 amino acids long. V lost 2 bases, J lost 7 bases, and 11 bases lay in between. CDR3 sequence (DNA): TGTGCCAGCAGTTACAGCCCATCCGCTGGCTACACCTTC. Its translation: CASSYSPSAGYTF.

The chain joins TRBV16 to TRBJ1-2; no clear D gene. Germline CDR1 is KGHSY and CDR2 is FQNENV. Trimming shortened V by 0 bases and J by 8 bases, and 10 bases separated the two germline ends. This CDR3 is 13 amino acids long. The CDR3 nucleotides read TGTGCCAGCAGCCAATCTTTTGGAGGCGGCTACACCTTC. This codes for CASSQSFGGGYTF.

The chain employs TRBV6-1 and TRBJ2-7; D gene ambiguous. Germline CDR1 reads MNHNS; CDR2 reads SASEGT. There are 12 residues in the CDR3. Trimming stripped 2 bases from V and 3 bases from J, with 5 bases between. The CDR3 sequence: CASSEWGYEQYV. The CDR3 DNA reads TGTGCCAGCAGTGAATGGGGCTACGAGCAGTACGTC.

The J gene is TRBJ1-1, the V gene TRBV4-3, with 7 bases lining up with TRBD1. Trimming took 4 bases from V and 3 from J; bases not matched to a gene: 5. The CDR3 runs 14 residues. Germline loops: CDR1 LGHNA, CDR2 YSLEER. CDR3 loop: CASSRRDSYTEAFF. CDR3 DNA: TGCGCCAGCAGCCGGCGGGACAGTTACACTGAAGCTTTCTTT.

The rearrangement joins TRBV12-2 to TRBJ2-7; TRBD2, as called in the table, went unchecked against the DNA. TRBV12-2 is a recognized pseudogene. This CDR3 spans 19 amino acids. This CDR3 reads CASRLAAPDSSILLIEQYV. CDR3 bases: TGTGCAAGTCGCTTAGCTGCCCCTGACTCCAGCATCCTACTTATAGAGCAGTACGTC.

The rearrangement joins TRBV4-1 to TRBJ1-4; TRBD1 matches at 9 bases. CDR3 length equals 18 residues. Germline V gene data show CDR1 as MGHRA and CDR2 as YSYEKL. V was pared by 0 bases and J by 7 bases, with 12 bases of the junction left unmatched. The CDR3 coding sequence is TGCGCCAGCAGCCAAGAACAGGGGGCGTTGGTCATCGGTGAAAAACTGTTTTTT. Translation: CASSQEQGALVIGEKLFF.

J is TRBJ2-2 and V is TRBV7-9; 7 nucleotides align to TRBD1. Germline V lookup: CDR1 SEHNR, CDR2 FQNEAQ (reference sequence). J lost 1 base, V lost 4 bases, and 6 bases had no gene match. This CDR3 contains 16 residues. CDR3 DNA sequence: TGTGCCAGCAGCTCCCCGGGACAGTGGAACACCGGGGAGCTGTTTTTT. Translation: CASSSPGQWNTGELFF.